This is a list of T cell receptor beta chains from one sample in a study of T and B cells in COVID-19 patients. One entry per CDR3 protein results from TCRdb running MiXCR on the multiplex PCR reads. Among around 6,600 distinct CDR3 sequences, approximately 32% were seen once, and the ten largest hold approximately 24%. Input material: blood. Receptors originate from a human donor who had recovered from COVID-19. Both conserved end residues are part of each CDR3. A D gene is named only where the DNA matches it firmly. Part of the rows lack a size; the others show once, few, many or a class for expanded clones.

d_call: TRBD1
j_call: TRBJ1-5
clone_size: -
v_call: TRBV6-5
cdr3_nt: TGTGCCAGCAGTTACGGTGGAACAGGGGATCAGCCCCAGCATTTT
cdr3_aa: CASSYGGTGDQPQHF

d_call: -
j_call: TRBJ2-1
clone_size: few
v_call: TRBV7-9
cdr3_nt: TGTGCCAGCAGCTTAAGGCTAACTAGTCGTAATGAGCAGTTCTTC
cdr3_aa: CASSLRLTSRNEQFF

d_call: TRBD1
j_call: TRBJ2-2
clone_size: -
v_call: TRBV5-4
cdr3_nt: TGTGCCAGCAGCCAAGAAGGTACAGGGGGCACCTTCACCGGGGAGCTGTTTTTT
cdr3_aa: CASSQEGTGGTFTGELFF

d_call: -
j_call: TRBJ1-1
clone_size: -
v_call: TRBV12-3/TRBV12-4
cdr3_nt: TGTGCCAGCGGACCTGGGTGGCCTGAAGCTTTCTTT
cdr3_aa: CASGPGWPEAFF

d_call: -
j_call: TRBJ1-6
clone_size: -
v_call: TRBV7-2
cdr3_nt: TGTGCCAGCAGCGGAAGAAGGGCAGGGGATGGTTCACCCCTCCACTTT
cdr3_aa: CASSGRRAGDGSPLHF

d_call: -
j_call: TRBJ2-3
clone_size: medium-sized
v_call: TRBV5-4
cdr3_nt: TGTGCCAGCAGACCCACCGGGACTCACACAGATACGCAGTATTTT
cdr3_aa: CASRPTGTHTDTQYF

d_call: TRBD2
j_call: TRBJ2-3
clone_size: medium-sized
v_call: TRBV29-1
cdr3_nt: TGCAGCGTTGCTAAGTTACTAGCGGGATCAGATACGCAGTATTTT
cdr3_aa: CSVAKLLAGSDTQYF

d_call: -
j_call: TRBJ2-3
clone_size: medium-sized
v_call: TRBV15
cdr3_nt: TGTGCCACCAGCAACAACTTGGCTGATACGCAGTATTTT
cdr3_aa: CATSNNLADTQYF

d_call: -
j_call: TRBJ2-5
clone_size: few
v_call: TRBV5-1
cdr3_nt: TGCGCCAGCAGCTATGACTCAACCCAAGAGACCCAGTACTTC
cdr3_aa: CASSYDSTQETQYF

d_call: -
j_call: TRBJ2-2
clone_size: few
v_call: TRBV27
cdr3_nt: TGTGCCAGCAGTCTATACCCTGGGGGATCGAACACCGGGGAGCTGTTTTTT
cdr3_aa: CASSLYPGGSNTGELFF

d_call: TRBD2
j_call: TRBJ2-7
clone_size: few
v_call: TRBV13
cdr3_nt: TGTGCCAGCAGTCCGTGGGGTAGCGGGAGCTCCTACGAGCAGTACTTC
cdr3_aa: CASSPWGSGSSYEQYF

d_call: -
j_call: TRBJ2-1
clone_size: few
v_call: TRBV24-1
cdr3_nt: TGTGCCACCAGTGATCTCGTCGTTGGGGGTGAGCAGTTCTTC
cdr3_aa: CATSDLVVGGEQFF

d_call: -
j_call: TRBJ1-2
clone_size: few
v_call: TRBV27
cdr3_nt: TGTGCCAGCAGTTCCGGGGAGCGCTATGGCTACACCTTC
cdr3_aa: CASSSGERYGYTF

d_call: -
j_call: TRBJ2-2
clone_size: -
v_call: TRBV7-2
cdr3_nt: TGTGCCAGCAGCTTATACGGGGGGCGGAACACCGGGGAGCTGTTTTTT
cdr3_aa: CASSLYGGRNTGELFF

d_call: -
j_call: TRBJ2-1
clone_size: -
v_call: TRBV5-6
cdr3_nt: TGTGCCAGCAACCCGACAGGGAGGCTCGCTAACAATGAGCAGTTCTTC
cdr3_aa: CASNPTGRLANNEQFF

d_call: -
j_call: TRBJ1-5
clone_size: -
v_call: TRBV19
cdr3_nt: TGTGCCAGTAGTATAGATCGCCCCAGTGGGGGTCGAGGGCAGCCCCAGCATTTT
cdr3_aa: CASSIDRPSGGRGQPQHF

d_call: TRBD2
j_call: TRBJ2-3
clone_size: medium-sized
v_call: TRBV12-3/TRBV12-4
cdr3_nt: TGTGCCAGCAGGACTAGCGGGGGAAGCACAGATACGCAGTATTTT
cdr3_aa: CASRTSGGSTDTQYF

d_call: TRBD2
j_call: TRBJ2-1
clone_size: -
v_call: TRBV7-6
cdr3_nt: TGTGCGAGGGTTCCGGGGACCCGGGAGGAACCCGAGCCTAGGTATGATGAGCAGTTCTTC
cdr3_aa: CARVPGTREEPEPRYDEQFF

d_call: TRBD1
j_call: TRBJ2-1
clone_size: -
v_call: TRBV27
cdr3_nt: TGTGCCAGCAGCCAAGACCCGGGACAGGGCTTTAATGAGCAGTTCTTC
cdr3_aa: CASSQDPGQGFNEQFF

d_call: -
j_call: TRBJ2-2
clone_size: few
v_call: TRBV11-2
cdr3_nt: TGTGCCAGCAGCTTAGGGAGCGGGGAGCTGTTTTTT
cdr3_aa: CASSLGSGELFF

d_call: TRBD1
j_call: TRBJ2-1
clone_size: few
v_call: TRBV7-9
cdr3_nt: TGTGCCAGCAGCCCCCCCGCGAGACAGGGGAATGAGCAGTTCTTC
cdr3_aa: CASSPPARQGNEQFF

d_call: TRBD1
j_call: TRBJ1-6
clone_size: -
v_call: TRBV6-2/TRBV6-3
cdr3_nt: TGTGCCAGCACTGCCGGGACAGGGAATACTCCCCTCCACTTT
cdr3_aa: CASTAGTGNTPLHF

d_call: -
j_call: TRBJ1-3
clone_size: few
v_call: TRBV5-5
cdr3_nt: TGTGCCAGCAGCTCGTCACTGTGGGACTTCTACACCATATATTTT
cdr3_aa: CASSSSLWDFYTIYF

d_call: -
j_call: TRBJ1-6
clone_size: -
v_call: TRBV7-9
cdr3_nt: TGTGCCAGCAGTCTTTCAGCCATGGGTTATAATTCACCCCTCCACTTT
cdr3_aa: CASSLSAMGYNSPLHF

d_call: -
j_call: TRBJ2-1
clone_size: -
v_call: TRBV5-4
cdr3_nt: TGTGCCAGCAGATGGGATAGCGCCAGCTCCTACAATGAGCAGTTCTTC
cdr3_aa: CASRWDSASSYNEQFF

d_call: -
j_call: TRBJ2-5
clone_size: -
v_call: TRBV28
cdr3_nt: TGTGCCAGCAGCCCCATGGGGGCTCAGACCCAGTACTTC
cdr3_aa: CASSPMGAQTQYF